In its sample, the clone carrying this T cell receptor beta chain was seen a few times. Time point described: persistent/refractory GD, antithyroid drugs over 5 years with positive TRAb. RNA isolated from PBMCs was used to make the TCR library. This entry belongs to a study of regulatory T cells in long-lasting Graves disease. Construction of TCR beta libraries relied on iRepertoire HTBI primers and on Arm-PCR targeting CDR3 regions. TCRdb independently ran MiXCR on the multiplex PCR reads; one entry per CDR3 protein. The data contain around 460,000 distinct CDR3 sequences, under 25% of them singletons. This CDR3 region has 13 residues. CDR1 is SGHRS, CDR2 YFSETQ, per germline. The V gene lost 5 bases and the J gene lost 5 bases, with 13 bases spanning the gap.

The TCR sequence derives from a female donor with Graves disease. Material: peripheral blood mononuclear cells (PBMCs), obtained when the disease was refractory, from a patient treated with antithyroid drugs. The J gene is TRBJ2-5, the V gene TRBV5-1, with D unclear. DNA of the CDR3: TGCGCCAGCAGAGCCCTTATGGGGGAGACCCAGTACTTC. It encodes CASRALMGETQYF.